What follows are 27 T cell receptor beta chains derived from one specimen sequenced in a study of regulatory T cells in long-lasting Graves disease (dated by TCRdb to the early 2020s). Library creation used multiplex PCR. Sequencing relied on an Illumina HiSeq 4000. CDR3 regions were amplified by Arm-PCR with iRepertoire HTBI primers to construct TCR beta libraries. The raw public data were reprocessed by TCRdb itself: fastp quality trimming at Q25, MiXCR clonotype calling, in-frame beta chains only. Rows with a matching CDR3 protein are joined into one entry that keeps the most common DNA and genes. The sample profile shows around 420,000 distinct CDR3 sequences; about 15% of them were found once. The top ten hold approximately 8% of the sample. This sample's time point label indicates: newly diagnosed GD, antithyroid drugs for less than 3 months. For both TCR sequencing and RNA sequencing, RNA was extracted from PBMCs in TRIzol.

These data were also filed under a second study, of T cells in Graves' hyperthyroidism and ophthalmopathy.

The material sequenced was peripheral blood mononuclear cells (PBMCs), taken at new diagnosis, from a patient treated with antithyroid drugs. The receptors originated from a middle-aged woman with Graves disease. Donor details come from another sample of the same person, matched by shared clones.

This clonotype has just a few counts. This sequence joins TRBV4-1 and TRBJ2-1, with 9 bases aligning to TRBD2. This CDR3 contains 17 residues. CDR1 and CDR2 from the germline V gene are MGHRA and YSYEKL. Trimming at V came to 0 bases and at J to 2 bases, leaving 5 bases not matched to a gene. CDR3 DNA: TGCGCCAGCAGCCAAGATGCTAGCGGGACTACCTACAATGAGCAGTTCTTC. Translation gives CASSQDASGTTYNEQFF.

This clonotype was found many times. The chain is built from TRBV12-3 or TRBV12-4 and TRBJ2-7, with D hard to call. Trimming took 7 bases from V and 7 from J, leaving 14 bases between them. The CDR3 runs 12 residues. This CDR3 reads CASTIGLGEQYF. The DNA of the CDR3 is TGTGCCAGCACGATCGGCCTGGGGGAGCAGTACTTC.

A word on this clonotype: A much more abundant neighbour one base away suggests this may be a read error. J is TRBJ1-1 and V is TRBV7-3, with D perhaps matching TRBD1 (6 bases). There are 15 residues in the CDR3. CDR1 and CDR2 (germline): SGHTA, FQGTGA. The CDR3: CARSLTGSPNTEAFF. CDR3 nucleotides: TGTGCCAGGAGCTTAACAGGGTCACCCAACACTGAAGCTTTCTTT.

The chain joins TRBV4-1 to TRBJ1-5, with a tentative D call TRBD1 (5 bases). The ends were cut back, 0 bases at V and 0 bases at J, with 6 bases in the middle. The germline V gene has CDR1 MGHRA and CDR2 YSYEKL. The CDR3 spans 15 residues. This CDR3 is CASSQDQGSNQPQHF. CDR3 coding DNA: TGCGCCAGCAGCCAAGACCAGGGTAGCAATCAGCCCCAGCATTTT.

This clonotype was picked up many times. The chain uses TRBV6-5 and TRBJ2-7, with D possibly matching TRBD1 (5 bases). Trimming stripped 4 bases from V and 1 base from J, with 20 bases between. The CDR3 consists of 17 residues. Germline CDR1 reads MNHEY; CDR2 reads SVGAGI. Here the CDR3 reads CASSSARRVSSSYEQYF. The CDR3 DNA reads TGTGCCAGCAGTTCGGCACGCAGGGTATCCAGTTCCTACGAGCAGTACTTC.

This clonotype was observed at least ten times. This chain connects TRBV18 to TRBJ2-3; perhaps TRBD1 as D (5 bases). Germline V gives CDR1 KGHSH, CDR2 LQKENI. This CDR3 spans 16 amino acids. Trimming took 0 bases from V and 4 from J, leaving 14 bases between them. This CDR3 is CASSPPTGLLADTQYF. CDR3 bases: TGTGCCAGCTCACCACCTACAGGTCTTTTGGCAGATACGCAGTATTTT.

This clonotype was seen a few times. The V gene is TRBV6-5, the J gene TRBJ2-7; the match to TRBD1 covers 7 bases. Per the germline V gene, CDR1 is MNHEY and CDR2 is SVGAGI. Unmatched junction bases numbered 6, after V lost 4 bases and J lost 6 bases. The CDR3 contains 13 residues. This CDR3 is CASSSETGVEQYF. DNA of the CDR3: TGTGCCAGCAGTTCCGAAACAGGGGTCGAGCAGTACTTC.

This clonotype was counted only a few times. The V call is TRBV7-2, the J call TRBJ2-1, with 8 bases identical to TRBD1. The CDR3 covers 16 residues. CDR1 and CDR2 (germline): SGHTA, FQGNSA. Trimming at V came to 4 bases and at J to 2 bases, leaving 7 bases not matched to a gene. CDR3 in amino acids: CASSSPGQGPYNEQFF. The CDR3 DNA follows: TGTGCCAGCAGCTCCCCCGGACAGGGACCCTACAATGAGCAGTTCTTC.

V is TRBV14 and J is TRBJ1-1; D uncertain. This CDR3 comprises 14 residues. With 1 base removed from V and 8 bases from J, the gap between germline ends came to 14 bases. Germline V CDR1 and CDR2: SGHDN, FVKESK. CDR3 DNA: TGTGCCAGCAGCCAAGGGCGGTACTCTGGCGAAGCTTTCTTT. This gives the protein CASSQGRYSGEAFF.

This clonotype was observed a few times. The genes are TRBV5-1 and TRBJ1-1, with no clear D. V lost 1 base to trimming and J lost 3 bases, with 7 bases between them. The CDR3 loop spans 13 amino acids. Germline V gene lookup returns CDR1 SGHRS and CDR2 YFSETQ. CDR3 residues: CASSLSWDTEAFF. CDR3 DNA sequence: TGCGCCAGCAGCTTGTCTTGGGACACTGAAGCTTTCTTT.

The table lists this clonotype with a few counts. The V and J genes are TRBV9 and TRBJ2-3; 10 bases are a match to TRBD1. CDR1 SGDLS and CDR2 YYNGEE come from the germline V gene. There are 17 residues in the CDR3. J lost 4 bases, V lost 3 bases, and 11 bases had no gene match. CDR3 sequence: CASSARTGTGEPDTQYF. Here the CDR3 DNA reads TGTGCCAGCAGCGCCAGAACCGGGACAGGGGAGCCAGATACGCAGTATTTT.

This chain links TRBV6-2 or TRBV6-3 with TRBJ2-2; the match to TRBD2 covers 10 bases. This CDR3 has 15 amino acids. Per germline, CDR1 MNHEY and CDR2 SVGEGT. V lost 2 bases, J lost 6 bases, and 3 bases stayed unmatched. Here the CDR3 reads CASSYALAGAGELFF. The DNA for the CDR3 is TGTGCCAGCAGTTACGCGCTAGCGGGAGCCGGGGAGCTGTTTTTT.

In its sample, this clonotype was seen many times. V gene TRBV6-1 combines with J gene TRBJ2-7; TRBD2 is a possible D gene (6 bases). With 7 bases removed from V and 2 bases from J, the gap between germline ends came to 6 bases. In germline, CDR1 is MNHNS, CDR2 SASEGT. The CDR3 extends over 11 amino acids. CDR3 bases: TGTGCCAGCACGGGGGCCTACGAGCAGTACTTC. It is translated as CASTGAYEQYF.

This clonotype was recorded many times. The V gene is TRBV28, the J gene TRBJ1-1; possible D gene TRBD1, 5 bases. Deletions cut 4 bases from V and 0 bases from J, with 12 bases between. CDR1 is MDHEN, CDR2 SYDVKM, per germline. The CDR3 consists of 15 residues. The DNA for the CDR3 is TGTGCCAGCAGTTCTTTGCAGGGAATGAACACTGAAGCTTTCTTT. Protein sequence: CASSSLQGMNTEAFF.

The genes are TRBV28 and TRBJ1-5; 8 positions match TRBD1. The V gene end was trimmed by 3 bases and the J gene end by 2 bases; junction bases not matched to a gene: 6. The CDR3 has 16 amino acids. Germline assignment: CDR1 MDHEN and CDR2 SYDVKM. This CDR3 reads CASSLNRGTGNQPQHF. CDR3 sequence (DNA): TGTGCCAGCAGTTTGAACAGGGGGACCGGCAATCAGCCCCAGCATTTT.

CDR3: CASSGLAGGLNGELFF. CDR3 nucleotides: TGTGCCAGCAGTGGACTAGCGGGAGGGCTTAACGGGGAGCTGTTTTTT. V usage is TRBV6-1 and J usage is TRBJ2-2; TRBD2 agrees at 14 bases. This CDR3 is 16 amino acids long. The germline CDR1 and CDR2 sequences are MNHNS and SASEGT. After removal of 4 bases from V and 7 bases from J, the junction contained 5 bases not matched to a gene.

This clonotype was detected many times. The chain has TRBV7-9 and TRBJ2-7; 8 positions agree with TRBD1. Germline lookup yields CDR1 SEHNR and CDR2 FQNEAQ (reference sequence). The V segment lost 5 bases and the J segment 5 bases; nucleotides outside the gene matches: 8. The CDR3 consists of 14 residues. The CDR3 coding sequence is TGTGCCAGCAGCCTCCAGGGGGCAAGAGACGAGCAGTACTTC. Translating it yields CASSLQGARDEQYF.

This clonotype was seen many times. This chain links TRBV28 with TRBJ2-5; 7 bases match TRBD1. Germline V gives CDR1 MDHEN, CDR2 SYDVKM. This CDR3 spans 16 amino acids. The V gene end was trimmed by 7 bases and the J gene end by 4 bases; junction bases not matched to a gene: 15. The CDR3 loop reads CASTGPGTATVETQYF. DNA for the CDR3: TGTGCCAGCACCGGCCCCGGGACAGCCACGGTAGAGACCCAGTACTTC.

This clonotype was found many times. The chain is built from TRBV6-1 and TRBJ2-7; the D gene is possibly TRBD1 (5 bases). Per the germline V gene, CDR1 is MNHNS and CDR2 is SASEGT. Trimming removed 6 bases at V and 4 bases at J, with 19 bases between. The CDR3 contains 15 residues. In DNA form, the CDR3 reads TGTGCCAGCAGCTCCTTGGAAGGGGTCGGTTACGAGCAGTACTTC. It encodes CASSSLEGVGYEQYF.

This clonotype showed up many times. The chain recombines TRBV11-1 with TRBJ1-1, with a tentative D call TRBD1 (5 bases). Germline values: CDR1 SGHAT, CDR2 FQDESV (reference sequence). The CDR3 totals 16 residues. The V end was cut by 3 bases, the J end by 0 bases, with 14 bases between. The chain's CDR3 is CASSFRAGGLNTEAFF. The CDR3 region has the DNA TGTGCCAGCAGCTTTCGCGCCGGGGGACTGAACACTGAAGCTTTCTTT. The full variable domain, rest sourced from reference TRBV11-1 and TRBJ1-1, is EAEVAQSPRYKITEKSQAVAFWCDPISGHATLYWYRQILGQGPELLVQFQDESVVDDSQLPKDRFSAERLKGVDSTLKIQPAELGDSAMYLCASSFRAGGLNTEAFFGQGTRLTVV.

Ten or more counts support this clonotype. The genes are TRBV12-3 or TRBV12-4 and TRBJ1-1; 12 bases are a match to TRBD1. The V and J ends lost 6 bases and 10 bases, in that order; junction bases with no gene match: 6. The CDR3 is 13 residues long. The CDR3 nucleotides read TGTGCCAGCAGCAGGGACAGGGGGCAGGTAGCTTTCTTT. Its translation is CASSRDRGQVAFF.

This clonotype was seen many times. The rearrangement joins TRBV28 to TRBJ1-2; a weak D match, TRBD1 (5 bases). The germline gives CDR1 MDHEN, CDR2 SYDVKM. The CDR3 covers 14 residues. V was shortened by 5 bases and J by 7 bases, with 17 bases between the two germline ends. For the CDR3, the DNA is TGTGCCAGCAGTCCTCGGGGCGGGACGGGTGGCTACACCTTC. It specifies CASSPRGGTGGYTF.

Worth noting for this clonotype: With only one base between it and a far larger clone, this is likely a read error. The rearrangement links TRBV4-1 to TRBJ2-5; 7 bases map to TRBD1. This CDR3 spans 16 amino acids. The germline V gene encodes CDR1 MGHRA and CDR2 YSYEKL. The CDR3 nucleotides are TGCGCCAGCAGCCAAGAGGCCGCCACAGGGGTTAATGAGCAGTCCTTC. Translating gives CASSQEAATGVNEQSF.

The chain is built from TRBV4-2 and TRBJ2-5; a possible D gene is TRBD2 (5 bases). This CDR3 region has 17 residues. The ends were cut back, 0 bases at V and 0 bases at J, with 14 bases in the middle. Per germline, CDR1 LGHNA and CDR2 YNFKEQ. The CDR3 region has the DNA TGTGCCAGCAGCCAAGAATCCGGCGGGCGGTACCAAGAGACCCAGTACTTC. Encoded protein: CASSQESGGRYQETQYF.

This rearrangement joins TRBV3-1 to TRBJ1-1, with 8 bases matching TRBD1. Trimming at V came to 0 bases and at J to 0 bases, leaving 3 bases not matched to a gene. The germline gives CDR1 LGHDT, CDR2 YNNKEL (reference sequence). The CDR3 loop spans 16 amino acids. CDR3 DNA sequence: TGTGCCAGCAGCCAAGAGGCAGGGGGCTTGAACACTGAAGCTTTCTTT. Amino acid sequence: CASSQEAGGLNTEAFF.

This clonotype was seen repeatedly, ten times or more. The CDR3 DNA reads TGTGCCAGCAGCCACCGATTAACGACCGGGACTAGCCGCCGGAGCTCCTACAATGAGCAGTTCTTC. As protein: CASSHRLTTGTSRRSSYNEQFF. The chain combines TRBV14 with TRBJ2-1, with 9 bases that match TRBD2. J was trimmed by 0 bases and V by 3 bases; bases with no gene match: 21. The CDR3 sequence is 22 residues long. CDR1 is SGHDN, CDR2 FVKESK, per germline.

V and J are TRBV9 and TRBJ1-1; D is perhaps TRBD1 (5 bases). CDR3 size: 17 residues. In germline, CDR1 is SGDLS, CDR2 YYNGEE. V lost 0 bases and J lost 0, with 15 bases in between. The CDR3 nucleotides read TGTGCCAGCAGCGTAGGGGGGGACGTGGGAATGAACACTGAAGCTTTCTTT. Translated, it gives CASSVGGDVGMNTEAFF.